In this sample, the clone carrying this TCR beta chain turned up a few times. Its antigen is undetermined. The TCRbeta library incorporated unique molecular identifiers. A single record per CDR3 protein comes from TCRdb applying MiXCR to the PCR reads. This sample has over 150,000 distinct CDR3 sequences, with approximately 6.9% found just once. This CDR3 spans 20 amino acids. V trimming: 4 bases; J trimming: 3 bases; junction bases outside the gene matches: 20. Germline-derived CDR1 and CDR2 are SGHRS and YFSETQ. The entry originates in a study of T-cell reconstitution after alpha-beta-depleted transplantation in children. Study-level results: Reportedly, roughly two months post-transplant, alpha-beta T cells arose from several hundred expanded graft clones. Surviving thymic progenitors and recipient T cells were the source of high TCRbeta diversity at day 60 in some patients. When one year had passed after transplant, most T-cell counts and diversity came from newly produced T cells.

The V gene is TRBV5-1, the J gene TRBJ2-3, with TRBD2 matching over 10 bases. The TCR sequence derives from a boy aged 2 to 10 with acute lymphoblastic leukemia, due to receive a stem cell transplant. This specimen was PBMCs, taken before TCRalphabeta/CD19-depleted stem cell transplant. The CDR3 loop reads CASSVSGLTERGGPTDTQYF. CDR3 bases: TGCGCCAGCAGCGTCTCCGGCCTTACAGAGCGGGGGGGCCCTACAGATACGCAGTATTTT.